This T cell receptor beta chain is drawn from a study of radiotherapy plus CTLA-4 blockade in lung cancer. Regarding the study as a whole: Blood saw expansion of tumor-derived TCR clones after radiotherapy plus ipilimumab.

Comment on this clone: Its specificity is not known.

CDR1 SGHKS and CDR2 YYEKEE come from the germline V gene (reference sequence). The CDR3 has 18 residues. The J segment lost 2 bases and the V segment lost 3 bases, leaving 11 bases of the junction unmatched. Some clones are missing from TCRdb's copy, which holds only in-frame ones; the method was immunoSEQ multiplex PCR. The table records 95,000 to 150,000 clones, approximately 90% of them present only once. This receptor was taken from a human donor with non-small cell lung cancer that progressed on radiotherapy plus ipilimumab. The chain is built from TRBV5-5 and TRBJ1-4; 9 bases line up with TRBD1. Sequenced material: peripheral blood, taken from a patient treated with radiotherapy plus ipilimumab. In DNA form, the CDR3 reads TGTGCCAGCAGCTCGGGACAGGGCGCGGGATCGACTAATGAAAAACTGTTTTTT. The encoded protein is CASSSGQGAGSTNEKLFF.